This T cell receptor (beta chain) was observed in a study of shared clonotypes between healthy human individuals. This CDR3 region has 15 residues. Germline trimming cut 2 bases from V and 3 bases from J; bases unmatched to any gene: 9. Looked up from germline, CDR1 is GTSNPN and CDR2 is SVGIG (reference sequence). In the case of this clone: Its antigen is unknown.

CD4+ cells yielded CD45RA+ naive and CD45RA-negative memory subsets. Study-wide findings and caveats: Blood was the sole source, and tissue repertoires probably differ.

Assay execution proceeded at the deep level. Every subset's genomic DNA went evenly onto several immunoSEQ plates. The repertoire was sequenced with immunoSEQ multiplex PCR; TCRdb's copy has only in-frame clones and lacks some. The table has approximately 340,000 clones, approximately 79% seen once; the top ten hold about a tenth. The source of this sequence is a man aged 30 to 39 in good health. The specimen sequenced was memory CD4+ T cells sorted from blood. Regarding subset: CD45RA-negative fraction. This sequence joins TRBV30 and TRBJ2-7; 8 nucleotides match TRBD1. In DNA, the CDR3 is TGTGCCTGGAGTTCTCCGGGACAGGTTGGCTACGAGCAGTACTTC. Translation gives CAWSSPGQVGYEQYF.